This TCR beta chain was captured by sequencing in a study of control samples from healthy donors and cancer patients. The data were produced by immunoSEQ multiplex PCR, yet TCRdb's version contains in-frame clones alone and is incomplete. The sample yields approximately 58,000 clones, about 89% seen once. The germline CDR1 and CDR2 sequences are SGHAT and FQNNGV. The CDR3 runs 16 residues. V lost 4 bases and J 0 bases, leaving 13 bases between the germline ends. Sequenced: PBMCs. V usage is TRBV11-2 and J usage is TRBJ2-1; unclear D gene. The sequence was collected from a woman in her fifties or sixties with lung cancer. CDR3 nucleotides: TGTGCCAGCAGCTCCCATACTGTAAGCTCCTACAATGAGCAGTTCTTC. It is translated as CASSSHTVSSYNEQFF.